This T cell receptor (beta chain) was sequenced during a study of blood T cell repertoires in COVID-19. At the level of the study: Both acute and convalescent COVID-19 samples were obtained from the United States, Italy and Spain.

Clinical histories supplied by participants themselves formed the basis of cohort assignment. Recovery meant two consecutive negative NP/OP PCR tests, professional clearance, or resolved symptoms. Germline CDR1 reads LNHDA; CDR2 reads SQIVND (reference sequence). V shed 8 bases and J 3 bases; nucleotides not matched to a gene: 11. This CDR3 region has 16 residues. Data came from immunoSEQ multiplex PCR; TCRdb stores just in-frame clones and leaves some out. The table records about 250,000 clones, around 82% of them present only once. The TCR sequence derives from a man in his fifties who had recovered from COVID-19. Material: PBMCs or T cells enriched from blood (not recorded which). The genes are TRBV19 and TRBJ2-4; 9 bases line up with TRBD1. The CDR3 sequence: CASRTGAGNGKNIQYF. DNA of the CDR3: TGTGCCAGTCGGACAGGGGCGGGGAACGGCAAAAACATTCAGTACTTC.